Sequencing of this T cell receptor (beta chain) was carried out in a study of blood T cells in healthy people across ages. Sample-barcoded 5' priming and a J-beta primer mix drove a second PCR of 7 to 11 cycles. From the 5' RACE reads, TCRdb called clonotypes with MiXCR, one entry per CDR3 protein. The sample comprises hundreds of thousands of distinct CDR3 sequences, around three fifths of which are singletons, and about 26% rests with the top ten. This clonotype showed up just a few times. Germline V gene data show CDR1 as LGHDT and CDR2 as YNNKEL (reference sequence). The CDR3 is made up of 14 amino acids.

The chain couples TRBV3-1 to TRBJ2-4, with D perhaps matching TRBD2 (6 bases). Judging by the DNA end, TRBJ2-7 fits better; the J call may be wrong. What was sequenced was blood. The receptor was derived from a middle-aged man in good health. The chain's CDR3 is CASSQGGVLYEQYF. The CDR3 region has the DNA TGTGCCAGCAGCCAAGGGGGGGTCCTCTACGAGCAGTACTTC.